Described below is a single T cell receptor beta chain sequence and its context. Germline CDR1 is SGHVS and CDR2 is FQNEAQ. Trimming stripped 7 bases from V and 6 bases from J, with 13 bases between. The CDR3 consists of 12 residues. The data belong to a study of blood T cell repertoires in COVID-19. TCRdb's copy holds only in-frame clones and misses some; the assay was immunoSEQ multiplex PCR. The sample consists of 100,000 to 150,000 clones, around 87% of them appearing once. Sequencing was performed on peripheral blood. This chain joins TRBV7-8 and TRBJ2-7; D not certain. The clonotype comes from a man aged 50 to 59 with acute or convalescent COVID-19. The CDR3 is CASTSQVFEQYF. Written as DNA, the CDR3 is TGTGCCAGCACCTCCCAGGTTTTCGAGCAGTACTTC.